These 24 T cell receptor beta chains came from one sample sequenced in a study of T-cell memory formation after mild COVID-19. TCRdb passed the 5' RACE reads through MiXCR, listing each CDR3 protein once. The sample has 35,000 to 50,000 distinct CDR3 sequences; 5.5% to 8.5% are singletons. Sequencing was performed on PBMCs or a T cell subset sorted from them (not recorded which). The receptors originated from an adult who had mild COVID-19 (a few samples of this study predate the infection). Cell type and time point are not known.

This clonotype was picked up many times. V and J are TRBV11-2 and TRBJ2-1, with 7 bases identical to TRBD2. The CDR3 contains 16 residues. Germline-derived CDR1 and CDR2 are SGHAT and FQNNGV. V dropped 5 bases and J dropped 4; count of bases not matched to a gene: 11. CDR3 DNA sequence: TGTGCCAGCAGCCCCCGAGCGGGGATAACTTACAATGAGCAGTTCTTC. Translation: CASSPRAGITYNEQFF.

There are many counts of this clonotype. The rearrangement links TRBV14 to TRBJ2-2; TRBD1 agrees at 9 bases. Looked up from germline, CDR1 is SGHDN and CDR2 is FVKESK. J gave up 7 bases and V 2 bases, and 5 bases lay outside the gene matches. This CDR3 comprises 15 residues. CDR3 sequence: CASSQWTGASGELFF. The CDR3 coding sequence is TGTGCCAGCAGCCAATGGACAGGGGCAAGCGGGGAGCTGTTTTTT. Using reference TRBV14 and TRBJ2-2 for the parts outside the CDR3, the full variable domain is EAGVTQFPSHSVIEKGQTVTLRCDPISGHDNLYWYRRVMGKEIKFLLHFVKESKQDESGMPNNRFLAERTGGTYSTLKVQPAELEDSGVYFCASSQWTGASGELFFGEGSRLTVL.

This clonotype has a count of ten or more. The chain has TRBV7-3 and TRBJ2-3, with no clear D. Germline V gives CDR1 SGHTA, CDR2 FQGTGA. CDR3 size: 13 residues. V dropped 2 bases and J dropped 2 bases, with 5 bases sitting between them. CDR3: CASSLGPTDTQYF. As DNA, the CDR3 is TGTGCCAGCAGCTTAGGGCCCACAGATACGCAGTATTTT.

This clonotype was seen more than once but under ten times. The gene calls are TRBV5-5 and TRBJ1-3, with D uncertain. The CDR3 is 14 amino acids. V was clipped by 2 bases and J by 0 bases, with 6 bases between them. Germline V lookup: CDR1 SGHKS, CDR2 YYEKEE (reference sequence). CDR3 sequence: CASSFGNSGNTIYF. CDR3 coding DNA: TGTGCCAGCAGCTTCGGTAACTCTGGAAACACCATATATTTT.

This chain connects TRBV3-1 to TRBJ1-4, with TRBD1 as a possible D gene (6 bases). CDR3 length: 15 residues. Trimming removed 3 bases from V and 2 bases from J, with 10 bases in between. Germline loops: CDR1 LGHDT, CDR2 YNNKEL (reference sequence). The CDR3: CASSHQGRTNEKLFF. In DNA, the CDR3 is TGTGCCAGCAGCCACCAGGGGAGGACTAATGAAAAACTGTTTTTT.

This clonotype was counted many times. V usage is TRBV5-1 and J usage is TRBJ2-2; 10 positions match TRBD2. CDR3 length: 15 residues. With V trimmed by 5 bases and J by 6 bases, 7 bases remained unmatched. Germline CDR1 is SGHRS and CDR2 is YFSETQ. The CDR3 DNA reads as TGCGCCAGCAGTTGGGCCGGGACTAGCGCCGGGGAGCTGTTTTTT. Translating it yields CASSWAGTSAGELFF.

This clonotype was detected only a few times. J is TRBJ2-1 and V is TRBV7-2, with 13 nucleotides matching TRBD2. Trimming removed 4 bases from V and 7 bases from J; junction bases left unmatched: 7. There are 16 residues in the CDR3. Per germline, CDR1 SGHTA and CDR2 FQGNSA. This CDR3 is CASSSPGLAGSNEQFF. The CDR3, as DNA: TGTGCCAGCAGCTCACCGGGACTAGCGGGGTCGAATGAGCAGTTCTTC.

This clonotype showed up many times. The chain recombines TRBV5-1 with TRBJ1-1; TRBD1 aligns across 7 bases. V lost 4 bases to trimming and J lost 1 base; unmatched junction nucleotides: 4. Germline CDR1 SGHRS, CDR2 YFSETQ. CDR3 length: 14 amino acids. The chain's CDR3 is CASSHDRANTEAFF. The CDR3 coding sequence is TGCGCCAGCAGCCATGACAGGGCGAACACTGAAGCTTTCTTT. The full variable domain, rest sourced from reference TRBV5-1 and TRBJ1-1, is KAGVTQTPRYLIKTRGQQVTLSCSPISGHRSVSWYQQTPGQGLQFLFEYFSETQRNKGNFPGRFSGRQFSNSRSEMNVSTLELGDSALYLCASSHDRANTEAFFGQGTRLTVV.

J is TRBJ1-6 and V is TRBV6-5; D not certain. The V gene's germline CDR1 is MNHEY and CDR2 SVGAGI. V was clipped by 6 bases and J by 0 bases, with 6 bases between them. CDR3 length equals 14 residues. The CDR3 sequence is CASRRDSYNSPLHF. CDR3 in DNA: TGTGCCAGCAGAAGGGACTCCTATAATTCACCCCTCCACTTT.

This rearrangement joins TRBV14 to TRBJ2-3; 8 bases are a match to TRBD2. V shed 1 base and J 8 bases; nucleotides not matched to a gene: 5. From germline, CDR1 is SGHDN and CDR2 FVKESK. The CDR3 spans 14 residues. CDR3 sequence: CASSQAGGPLTQYF. The CDR3 DNA sequence: TGTGCCAGCAGCCAAGCGGGAGGGCCCCTTACGCAGTATTTT.

This clonotype was observed at least ten times. V gene TRBV9 combines with J gene TRBJ2-7, with TRBD2 as a possible D gene (5 bases). There are 16 residues in the CDR3. Trimming shortened V by 0 bases and J by 1 base, and 14 bases separated the two germline ends. Germline values: CDR1 SGDLS, CDR2 YYNGEE. The CDR3 here is CASSVALGVRSYEQYF. CDR3 coding DNA: TGTGCCAGCAGCGTAGCACTCGGGGTAAGGTCCTACGAGCAGTACTTC.

The rearrangement joins TRBV9 to TRBJ2-2; 16 bases match TRBD2. This CDR3 has 20 residues. Germline loops: CDR1 SGDLS, CDR2 YYNGEE. The ends lost 6 bases at V and 0 bases at J; junction bases unmatched: 11. The CDR3 region has the DNA TGTGCCAGCAACCGGTTTGGAGGGACTAGCGGGAGGGCGAACACCGGGGAGCTGTTTTTT. Translating gives CASNRFGGTSGRANTGELFF.

This clonotype was counted many times. The gene calls are TRBV12-3 or TRBV12-4 and TRBJ1-4, with D possibly TRBD1 on 6 matching bases. CDR3 length: 16 amino acids. Trimming removed 6 bases at V and 0 bases at J, with 14 bases between. Here the CDR3 DNA reads TGTGCCAGCAGAAAAGGGGACACGACAACTAATGAAAAACTGTTTTTT. This gives the protein CASRKGDTTTNEKLFF.

This clonotype was seen repeatedly, ten times or more. V gene TRBV27 combines with J gene TRBJ1-1; D call uncertain. The CDR3 is 17 residues long. The germline V and J ends were trimmed by 2 bases and 4 bases, with 20 bases remaining between them. Germline V gene lookup returns CDR1 MNHEY and CDR2 SMNVEV (reference sequence). The CDR3 DNA reads TGTGCCAGCAGTTTAAGAGGGTCCCCCATGTTGAGCACTGAAGCTTTCTTT. This translates into CASSLRGSPMLSTEAFF.

The J gene is TRBJ1-5, the V gene TRBV9; D unresolved. V was trimmed by 2 bases and J by 1 base, leaving 10 bases between them. The CDR3 has 15 residues. Germline loops: CDR1 SGDLS, CDR2 YYNGEE. The CDR3 nucleotides are TGTGCCAGCAGCGTTTCGGGCTTAAGCAATCAGCCCCAGCATTTT. It yields the protein CASSVSGLSNQPQHF. The full variable domain, with the rest looked up from reference TRBV9 and TRBJ1-5, is DSGVTQTPKHLITATGQRVTLRCSPRSGDLSVYWYQQSLDQGLQFLIQYYNGEERAKGNILERFSAQQFPDLHSELNLSSLELGDSALYFCASSVSGLSNQPQHFGDGTRLSIL.

This clonotype was recorded many times. Relative to the germline gene, one junction end is altered; a read error may explain this. As DNA, the CDR3 is TGTGCTAGCAGCTTAAGACTCGGAGAGGGTGAGCAGTTCTTC. This codes for CASSLRLGEGEQFF. The chain combines TRBV7-7 with TRBJ2-1, with a tentative D call TRBD2 (5 bases). Germline V gene sequence: CDR1 SSHAT, CDR2 FNYEAQ (reference sequence). The CDR3 has 14 residues.

This clonotype has only a few counts. The chain links TRBV7-9 to TRBJ2-3; 12 bases map to TRBD2. The germline V gene has CDR1 SEHNR and CDR2 FQNEAQ (reference sequence). There are 15 residues in the CDR3. V lost 5 bases to trimming and J lost 3 bases; unmatched junction nucleotides: 3. The DNA of the CDR3 is TGTGCCAGCAGCCGCGGGACTAGCGGGACAGATACGCAGTATTTT. Amino acids: CASSRGTSGTDTQYF.

This clonotype was recorded at least ten times. This chain connects TRBV20-1 to TRBJ2-5; D remains unclear. The CDR3 is 13 residues long. V was cut by 0 bases and J by 0 bases, with 5 bases left in between. Looked up from germline, CDR1 is DFQATT and CDR2 is SNEGSKA (reference sequence). The CDR3 loop reads CSARDLYQETQYF. As DNA, the CDR3 is TGCAGTGCTAGAGACCTGTACCAAGAGACCCAGTACTTC.

This clonotype showed up just a few times. The chain has TRBV5-5 and TRBJ2-3, with a weak D call TRBD2 (6 bases). The V and J ends lost 5 bases and 3 bases respectively, with 13 bases between them. The CDR3 is made up of 14 amino acids. CDR1 and CDR2 from the germline V gene are SGHKS and YYEKEE (reference sequence). The CDR3 protein is CASRGLAGTDTQYF. The CDR3 bases are TGTGCCAGCAGGGGCCTTGCGGGGACAGATACGCAGTATTTT.

This clonotype was seen only a few times. The chain employs TRBV15 and TRBJ1-1; D gene ambiguous. The CDR3 runs 14 residues. V gave up 1 base and J gave up 1 base, with 7 bases separating them. CDR1 is LNHNV, CDR2 YYDKDF, per germline (reference sequence). In nucleotides, the CDR3 is TGTGCCACCAGCAGAGGGGCAGAGAACACTGAAGCTTTCTTT. Its protein is CATSRGAENTEAFF.

This clonotype came up many times. This chain connects TRBV4-2 to TRBJ2-5; no clear D. Germline V CDR1 and CDR2: LGHNA, YNFKEQ. The CDR3 contains 10 residues. V was trimmed by 0 bases and J by 7 bases, leaving 0 bases between them. The CDR3 DNA reads TGTGCCAGCAGCCAAGAGACCCAGTACTTC. Protein sequence: CASSQETQYF.

This clonotype was counted only a few times. The chain has TRBV20-1 and TRBJ1-2; 9 positions match TRBD1. V shed 5 bases, J shed 5 bases, and the junction held 15 bases outside the gene matches. The CDR3 is made up of 16 amino acids. Germline V gene lookup returns CDR1 DFQATT and CDR2 SNEGSKA (reference sequence). CDR3 amino acids: CSASPGPGQGSYGYTF. CDR3 nucleotide sequence: TGCAGTGCTTCTCCCGGCCCGGGACAGGGTTCTTATGGCTACACCTTC.

This clonotype appeared a few times. The chain uses TRBV3-1 and TRBJ2-6; D ambiguous. CDR3 length: 17 amino acids. CDR1 is LGHDT, CDR2 YNNKEL, per germline (reference sequence). V was pared by 2 bases and J by 0 bases, with 11 bases between. The CDR3 sequence is CASSQSGRISGANVLTF. The CDR3, as DNA: TGTGCCAGCAGCCAATCCGGCAGAATCTCTGGGGCCAACGTCCTGACTTTC.

This clonotype has only a few counts. This chain joins TRBV9 and TRBJ2-1; 7 nucleotides align to TRBD2. Germline CDR1 and CDR2: SGDLS and YYNGEE. V was pared by 3 bases and J by 7 bases, with 16 bases of the junction left unmatched. This CDR3 spans 17 amino acids. CDR3 DNA: TGTGCCAGCAGCGAGGGCCCCCCCGGACTAGGTCCTAATGAGCAGTTCTTC. Protein: CASSEGPPGLGPNEQFF.